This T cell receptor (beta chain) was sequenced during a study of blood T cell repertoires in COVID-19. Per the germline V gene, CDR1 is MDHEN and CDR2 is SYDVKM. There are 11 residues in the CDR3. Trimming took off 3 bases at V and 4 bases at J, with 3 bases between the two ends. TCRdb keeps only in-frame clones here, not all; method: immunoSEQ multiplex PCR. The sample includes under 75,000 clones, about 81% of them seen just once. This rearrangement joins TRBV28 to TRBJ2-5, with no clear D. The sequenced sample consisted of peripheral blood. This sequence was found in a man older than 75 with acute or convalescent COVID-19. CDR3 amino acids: CASSFLETQYF. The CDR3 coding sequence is TGTGCCAGCAGTTTCTTAGAGACCCAGTACTTC.